This TCR beta chain was recovered during a study of blood T cell repertoires in COVID-19. About the research overall: Whether acute or convalescent, the COVID-19 samples came from the United States, Italy and Spain. T cells, B-cell-depleted T cells, or PBMCs provided the cDNA or gDNA that served as material.

CDR1 is SGHDT and CDR2 is YYEEEE in the germline V gene. The CDR3 contains 15 residues. The junction had 2 bases not matched to a gene; V was cut back by 0 bases and J by 2 bases. Authors' analysis steps: Researchers report that nucleated cell counts were estimated from reference gene primer amplification. The table came from immunoSEQ multiplex PCR; TCRdb's copy has only in-frame clones and leaves some out. V and J calls and clone size are those listed in that table; D and trimming were worked out from the DNA. The table shows roughly 63,000 clones, with roughly four fifths occurring only once. The chain links TRBV5-6 to TRBJ1-3; 7 nucleotides agree with TRBD1. The receptor's source is a woman aged 80 or older with acute or convalescent COVID-19. The sequencing sample was made of peripheral blood. CDR3 in amino acids: CASSLEGAPGNTIYF. CDR3 DNA sequence: TGTGCCAGCAGCTTGGAGGGGGCCCCTGGAAACACCATATATTTT.